Each of the 2 T cell receptor beta chains below was sequenced from the same sample in a study of CD8 T cells in ankylosing spondylitis. Findings of the study overall: Seven or eight highly homologous variants formed a TCR beta motif that appeared characteristic of ankylosing spondylitis blood.

These receptors have no identified antigens. Each CDR3 protein gets one entry after TCRdb re-called the 5' RACE reads with MiXCR. Among over 700,000 distinct CDR3 sequences listed, roughly 20% were seen once. Source material: blood, either unsorted or a sorted T cell fraction (not recorded which). The receptors come from a male donor with ankylosing spondylitis.

The rearrangement joins TRBV9 to TRBJ2-7, with D unresolved. Trimming pared 0 bases from V and 3 bases from J, leaving 10 bases between. The germline gives CDR1 SGDLS, CDR2 YYNGEE. The CDR3 is made up of 14 amino acids. The CDR3 nucleotides are TGTGCCAGCAGCGTAGCTACTGGGCGCTACGAGCAGTACTTC. Its translation: CASSVATGRYEQYF. Full variable domain (remainder filled in from reference TRBV9 and TRBJ2-7): DSGVTQTPKHLITATGQRVTLRCSPRSGDLSVYWYQQSLDQGLQFLIQYYNGEERAKGNILERFSAQQFPDLHSELNLSSLELGDSALYFCASSVATGRYEQYFGPGTRLTVT.

The V and J genes are TRBV12-3 or TRBV12-4 and TRBJ2-2, with 9 bases lining up with TRBD2. The trim removed 6 bases at V and 8 bases at J, leaving 7 bases unmatched. The CDR3 contains 14 residues. This CDR3 is CASRTSGRGGELFF. The CDR3 DNA follows: TGTGCCAGCAGGACTAGCGGCCGGGGGGGGGAGCTGTTTTTT.